The sequence of this TCR beta chain was determined in a study of OX40 agonist ivuxolimab in advanced cancers. General study findings and limits: Patients who responded partially at 0.1-3.0 mg/kg showed clonal expansion ranking among the lowest.

Profiled with immunoSEQ multiplex PCR; TCRdb holds only in-frame clones, not every one. The sample carries about 62,000 clones, approximately 86% recorded once. Trimming stripped 4 bases from V and 6 bases from J, with 9 bases between. CDR1 SNHLY and CDR2 FYNNEI come from the germline V gene. The CDR3 consists of 12 residues. Of note for this clone: The antigen is undetermined.

The chain joins TRBV2 to TRBJ1-1; no definite D call. This TCR derives from an adult with an advanced solid tumor such as melanoma, head and neck, liver or kidney cancer. Material: CD4+ or CD8+ T cells sorted from blood, obtained in a trial of the OX40 agonist ivuxolimab. In DNA form, the CDR3 reads TGTGCCAGCAGTGCAAGAAGGGCTGAAGCTTTCTTT. Its translation: CASSARRAEAFF.